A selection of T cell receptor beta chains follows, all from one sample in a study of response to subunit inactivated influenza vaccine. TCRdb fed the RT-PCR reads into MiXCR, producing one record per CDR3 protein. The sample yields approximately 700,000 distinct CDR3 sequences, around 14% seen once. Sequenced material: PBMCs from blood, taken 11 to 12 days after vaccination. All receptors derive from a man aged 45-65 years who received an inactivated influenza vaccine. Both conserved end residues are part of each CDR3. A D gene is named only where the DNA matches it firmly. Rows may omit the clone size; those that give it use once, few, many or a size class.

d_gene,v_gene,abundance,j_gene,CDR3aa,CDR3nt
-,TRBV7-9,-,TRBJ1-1,CASSLPPWATEAFF,TGTGCCAGCAGCTTACCCCCTTGGGCAACTGAAGCTTTCTTT
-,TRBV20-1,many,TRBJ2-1,CSAPDRLRSYNEQFF,TGCAGTGCCCCCGACCGGCTCCGGAGCTACAATGAGCAGTTCTTC
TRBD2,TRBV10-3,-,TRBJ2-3,CAISATSSGITDTQYF,TGTGCCATCAGCGCTACGTCTAGCGGAATCACAGATACGCAGTATTTT
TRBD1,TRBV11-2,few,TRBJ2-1,CASSSPRQGAGVPYNEQFF,TGTGCCAGCAGCTCCCCCCGACAGGGGGCGGGAGTGCCTTACAATGAGCAGTTCTTC
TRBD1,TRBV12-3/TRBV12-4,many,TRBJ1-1,CASARTGMNTEAFF,TGTGCCAGCGCCCGGACAGGGATGAACACTGAAGCTTTCTTT
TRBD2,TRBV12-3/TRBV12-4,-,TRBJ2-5,CASSPRGGTETQYF,TGTGCCAGCAGTCCCCGGGGGGGGACAGAGACCCAGTACTTC
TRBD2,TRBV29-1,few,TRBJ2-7,CSVPGLATYEQYF,TGCAGCGTACCTGGACTAGCGACCTACGAGCAGTACTTC
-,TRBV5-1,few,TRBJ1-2,CASSQGDSDGYTF,TGCGCCAGCAGCCAAGGAGACTCGGATGGCTACACCTTC
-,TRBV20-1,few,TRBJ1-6,CSASKTENSPLHF,TGCAGTGCCAGCAAAACAGAAAATTCACCCCTCCACTTT
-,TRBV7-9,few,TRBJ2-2,CASSLYVAAGELFF,TGTGCCAGCAGCTTATACGTTGCGGCCGGGGAGCTGTTTTTT
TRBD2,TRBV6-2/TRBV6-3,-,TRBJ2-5,CASKRGLADFQETQYF,TGTGCCAGCAAACGGGGACTAGCGGATTTCCAAGAGACCCAGTACTTC
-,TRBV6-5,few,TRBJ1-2,CASSSPHYGYTF,TGTGCCAGCAGTTCCCCCCACTATGGCTACACCTTC
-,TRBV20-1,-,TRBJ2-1,CSAGTLRDNYNEQFF,TGCAGTGCTGGAACCCTCCGGGACAACTACAATGAGCAGTTCTTC
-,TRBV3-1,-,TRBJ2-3,CASSHQLVRPDTQYF,TGTGCCAGCAGCCATCAACTAGTTCGTCCAGATACGCAGTATTTT
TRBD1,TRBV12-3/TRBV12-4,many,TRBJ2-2,CASSFGHRGDTGELFF,TGTGCCAGCAGTTTTGGGCACAGGGGGGACACCGGGGAGCTGTTTTTT
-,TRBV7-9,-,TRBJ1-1,CASRKEGNTEAFF,TGTGCCAGCAGAAAAGAAGGGAACACTGAAGCTTTCTTT
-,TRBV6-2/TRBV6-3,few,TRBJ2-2,CASSTTGPGELFF,TGTGCCAGCAGCACTACAGGGCCCGGGGAGCTGTTTTTT
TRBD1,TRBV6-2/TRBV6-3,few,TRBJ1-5,CASSWGTENQPQHF,TGTGCCAGCAGTTGGGGGACAGAGAATCAGCCCCAGCATTTT
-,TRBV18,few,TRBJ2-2,CASSPSRAATNTGELFF,TGTGCCAGCTCACCGAGTCGAGCGGCCACGAACACCGGGGAGCTGTTTTTT
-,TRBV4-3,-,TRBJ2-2,CASSPSEGSKLFF,TGCGCCAGCAGCCCTTCGGAGGGATCTAAGCTGTTTTTT
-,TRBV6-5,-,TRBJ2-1,CASSEGVEQFF,TGTGCCAGCAGTGAAGGGGTTGAGCAGTTCTTC
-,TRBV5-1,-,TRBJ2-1,CASSYGAGAYKEQFF,TGCGCCAGCAGCTATGGGGCGGGGGCCTACAAAGAGCAGTTCTTC
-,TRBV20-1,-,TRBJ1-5,CSARSRRGWGNQPQHF,TGCAGTGCTAGGAGTAGGAGAGGATGGGGCAATCAGCCCCAGCATTTT
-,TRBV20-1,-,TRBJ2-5,CSATTSRETQYF,TGCAGTGCTACCACTAGCCGGGAGACCCAGTACTTC
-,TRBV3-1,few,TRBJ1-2,CASSQDESGYTF,TGTGCCAGCAGCCAAGATGAATCCGGCTACACCTTC
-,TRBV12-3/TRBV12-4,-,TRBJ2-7,CASKRADPYEQYF,TGTGCCAGCAAACGGGCAGACCCCTACGAGCAGTACTTC
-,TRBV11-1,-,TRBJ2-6,CASSFGSGRFSGANVLTF,TGTGCCAGCAGCTTCGGATCAGGACGGTTCTCTGGGGCCAACGTCCTGACTTTC
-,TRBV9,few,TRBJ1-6,CASSVSATNSPLHF,TGTGCCAGCAGCGTATCAGCTACTAATTCACCCCTCCACTTT
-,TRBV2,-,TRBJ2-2,CASSGGFMETGELFF,TGTGCCAGCAGTGGTGGCTTTATGGAAACCGGGGAGCTGTTTTTT
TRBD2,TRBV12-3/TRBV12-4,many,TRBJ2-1,CASRGLAGNNEQFF,TGTGCCAGCAGGGGGCTAGCGGGAAATAATGAGCAGTTCTTC
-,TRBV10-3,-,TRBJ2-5,CAISETAGKQTQYF,TGTGCCATCAGTGAGACGGCAGGGAAGCAGACCCAGTACTTC